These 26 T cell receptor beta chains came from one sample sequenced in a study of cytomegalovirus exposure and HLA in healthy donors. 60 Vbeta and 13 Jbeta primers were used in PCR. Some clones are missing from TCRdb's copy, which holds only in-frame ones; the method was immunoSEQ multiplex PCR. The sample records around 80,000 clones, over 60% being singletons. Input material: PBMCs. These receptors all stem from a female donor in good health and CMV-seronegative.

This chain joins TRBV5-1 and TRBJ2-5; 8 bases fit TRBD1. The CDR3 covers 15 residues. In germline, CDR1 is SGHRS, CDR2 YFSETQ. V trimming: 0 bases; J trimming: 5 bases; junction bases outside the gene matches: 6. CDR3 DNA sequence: TGCGCCAGCAGCTTGGGGACAGGGTTTTCCGAGACCCAGTACTTC. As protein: CASSLGTGFSETQYF.

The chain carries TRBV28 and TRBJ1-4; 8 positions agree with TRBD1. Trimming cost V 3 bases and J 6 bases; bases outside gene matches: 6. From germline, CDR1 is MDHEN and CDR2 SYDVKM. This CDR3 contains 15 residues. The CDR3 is CASSFGQGGHEKLFF. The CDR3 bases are TGTGCCAGCAGTTTTGGACAGGGCGGGCATGAAAAACTGTTTTTT.

CDR3 coding DNA: TGTGCCAGCAGCCCCGGACAGGGGTACGAGCAGTACTTC. This sequence encodes CASSPGQGYEQYF. The V and J genes are TRBV11-3 and TRBJ2-7; 9 nucleotides match TRBD1. This CDR3 region has 13 residues. After removal of 5 bases from V and 4 bases from J, the junction contained 3 bases not matched to a gene. Germline assignment: CDR1 SGHNT and CDR2 YENEEA.

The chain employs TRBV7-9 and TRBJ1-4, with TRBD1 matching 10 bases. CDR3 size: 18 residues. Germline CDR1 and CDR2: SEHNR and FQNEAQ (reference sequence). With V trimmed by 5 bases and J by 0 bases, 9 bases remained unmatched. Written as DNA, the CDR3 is TGTGCCAGCAGCCACAAGGGACAGGGGATTGCAACTAATGAAAAACTGTTTTTT. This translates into CASSHKGQGIATNEKLFF.

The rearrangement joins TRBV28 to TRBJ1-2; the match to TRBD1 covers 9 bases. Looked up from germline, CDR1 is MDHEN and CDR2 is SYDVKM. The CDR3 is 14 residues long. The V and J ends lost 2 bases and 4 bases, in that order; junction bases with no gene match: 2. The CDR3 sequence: CASSLPGQGYGYTF. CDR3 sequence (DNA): TGTGCCAGCAGTTTACCGGGACAGGGCTATGGCTACACCTTC.

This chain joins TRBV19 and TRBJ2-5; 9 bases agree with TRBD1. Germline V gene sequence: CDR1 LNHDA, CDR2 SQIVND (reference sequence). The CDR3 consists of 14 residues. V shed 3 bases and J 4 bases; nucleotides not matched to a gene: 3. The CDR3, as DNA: TGTGCCAGTAGTATGGGACAGGGCGGAGAGACCCAGTACTTC. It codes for CASSMGQGGETQYF.

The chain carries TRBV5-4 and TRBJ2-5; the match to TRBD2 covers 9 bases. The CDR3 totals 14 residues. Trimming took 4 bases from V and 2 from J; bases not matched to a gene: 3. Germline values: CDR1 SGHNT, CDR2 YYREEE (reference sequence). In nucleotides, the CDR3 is TGTGCCAGCAGCCGAAGCGGGGGGCAAGAGACCCAGTACTTC. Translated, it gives CASSRSGGQETQYF.

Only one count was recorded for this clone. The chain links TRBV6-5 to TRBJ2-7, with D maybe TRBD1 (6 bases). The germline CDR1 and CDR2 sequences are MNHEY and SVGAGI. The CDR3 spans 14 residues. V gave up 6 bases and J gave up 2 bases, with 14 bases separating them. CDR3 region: CASRLGQFPYEQYF. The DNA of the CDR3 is TGTGCCAGCAGACTCGGACAGTTTCCCTACGAGCAGTACTTC.

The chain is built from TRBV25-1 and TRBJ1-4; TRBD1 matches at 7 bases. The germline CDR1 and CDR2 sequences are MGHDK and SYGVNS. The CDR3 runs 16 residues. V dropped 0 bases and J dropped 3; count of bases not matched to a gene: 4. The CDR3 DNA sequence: TGTGCCAGCAGTGAATATAAGGGACAGCCTAATGAAAAACTGTTTTTT. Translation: CASSEYKGQPNEKLFF.

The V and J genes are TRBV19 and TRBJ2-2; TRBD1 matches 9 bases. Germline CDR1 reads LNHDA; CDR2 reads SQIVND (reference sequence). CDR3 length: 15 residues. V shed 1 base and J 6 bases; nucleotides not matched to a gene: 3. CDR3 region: CASSIGTGAAGELFF. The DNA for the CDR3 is TGTGCCAGTAGTATAGGGACAGGGGCGGCCGGGGAGCTGTTTTTT.

The CDR3 here is CASSLGENYGYTF. The CDR3 DNA is TGCGCCAGCAGCTTGGGCGAGAACTATGGCTACACCTTC. The chain carries TRBV5-1 and TRBJ1-2, with no clear D. This CDR3 is built from 13 residues. V was pared by 0 bases and J by 2 bases, with 5 bases between. Germline assignment: CDR1 SGHRS and CDR2 YFSETQ.

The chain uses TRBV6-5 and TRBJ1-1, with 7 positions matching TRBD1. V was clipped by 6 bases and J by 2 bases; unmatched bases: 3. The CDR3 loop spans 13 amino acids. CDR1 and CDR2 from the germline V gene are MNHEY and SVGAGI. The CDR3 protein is CASSGQVNTEAFF. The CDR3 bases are TGTGCCAGCAGCGGACAGGTCAACACTGAAGCTTTCTTT.

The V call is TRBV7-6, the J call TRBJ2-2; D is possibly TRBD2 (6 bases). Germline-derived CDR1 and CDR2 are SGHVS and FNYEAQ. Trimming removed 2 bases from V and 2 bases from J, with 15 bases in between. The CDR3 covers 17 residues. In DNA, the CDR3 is TGTGCCAGCAGCTTAATTTCCGGGGACTCAAACACCGGGGAGCTGTTTTTT. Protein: CASSLISGDSNTGELFF.

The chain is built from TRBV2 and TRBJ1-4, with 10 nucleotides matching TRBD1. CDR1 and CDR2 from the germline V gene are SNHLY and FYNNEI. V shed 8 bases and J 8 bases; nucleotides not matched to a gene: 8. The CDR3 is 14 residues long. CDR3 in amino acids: CASGRDRGPEKLFF. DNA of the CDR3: TGTGCCAGCGGTCGGGACAGGGGACCCGAAAAACTGTTTTTT.

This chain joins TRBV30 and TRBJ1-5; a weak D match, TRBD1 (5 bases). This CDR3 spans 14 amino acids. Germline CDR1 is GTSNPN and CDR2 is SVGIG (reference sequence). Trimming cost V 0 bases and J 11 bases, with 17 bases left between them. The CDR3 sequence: CAWSVLAPGGAQHF. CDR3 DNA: TGTGCCTGGAGTGTACTAGCACCCGGGGGGGCCCAGCATTTT.

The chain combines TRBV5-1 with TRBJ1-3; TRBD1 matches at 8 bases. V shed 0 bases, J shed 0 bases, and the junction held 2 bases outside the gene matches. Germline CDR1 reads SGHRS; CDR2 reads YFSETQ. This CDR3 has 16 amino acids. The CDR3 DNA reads TGCGCCAGCAGCTTGGGGACAGGGAACTCTGGAAACACCATATATTTT. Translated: CASSLGTGNSGNTIYF.

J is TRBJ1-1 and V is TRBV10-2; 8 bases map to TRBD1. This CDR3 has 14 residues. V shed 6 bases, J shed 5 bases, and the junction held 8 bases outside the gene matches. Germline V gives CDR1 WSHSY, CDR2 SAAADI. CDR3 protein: CASSVQGVGTEAFF. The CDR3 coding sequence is TGCGCCAGCAGCGTACAGGGGGTGGGGACTGAAGCTTTCTTT.

The CDR3 region is CASSYSEDQPQHF. The CDR3, as DNA: TGTGCCAGCAGTTACTCAGAGGATCAGCCCCAGCATTTT. The V call is TRBV6-5, the J call TRBJ1-5; D is ambiguous. V dropped 0 bases and J dropped 5 bases, with 5 bases sitting between them. The CDR3 is 13 amino acids. Germline V gene data show CDR1 as MNHEY and CDR2 as SVGAGI.

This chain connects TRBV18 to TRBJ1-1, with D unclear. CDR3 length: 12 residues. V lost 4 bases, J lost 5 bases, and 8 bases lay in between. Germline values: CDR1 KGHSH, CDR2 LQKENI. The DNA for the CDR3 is TGTGCCAGCTCACACGGGAGGACTGAAGCTTTCTTT. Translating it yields CASSHGRTEAFF.

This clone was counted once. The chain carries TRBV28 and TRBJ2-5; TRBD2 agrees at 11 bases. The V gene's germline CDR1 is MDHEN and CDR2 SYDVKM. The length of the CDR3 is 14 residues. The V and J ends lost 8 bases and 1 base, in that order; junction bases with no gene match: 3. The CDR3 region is CASSGTSGQETQYF. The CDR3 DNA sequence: TGTGCCAGCTCCGGGACTAGCGGCCAAGAGACCCAGTACTTC.

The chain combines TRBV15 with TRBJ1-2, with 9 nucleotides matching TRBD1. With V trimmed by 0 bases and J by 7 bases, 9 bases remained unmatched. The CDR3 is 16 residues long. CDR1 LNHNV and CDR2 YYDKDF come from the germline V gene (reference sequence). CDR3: CATSRDYGTGIGGYTF. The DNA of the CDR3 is TGTGCCACCAGCAGAGATTATGGGACAGGGATCGGTGGCTACACCTTC.

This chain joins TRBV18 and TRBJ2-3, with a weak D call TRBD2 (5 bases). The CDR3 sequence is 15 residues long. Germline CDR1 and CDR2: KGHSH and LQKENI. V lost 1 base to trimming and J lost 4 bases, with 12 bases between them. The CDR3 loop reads CASSPLPRGADTQYF. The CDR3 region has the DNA TGTGCCAGCTCACCACTCCCCCGGGGTGCAGATACGCAGTATTTT.

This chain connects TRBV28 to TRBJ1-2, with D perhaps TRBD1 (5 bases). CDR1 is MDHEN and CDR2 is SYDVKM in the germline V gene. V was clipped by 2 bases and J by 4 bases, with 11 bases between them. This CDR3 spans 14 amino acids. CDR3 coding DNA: TGTGCCAGCAGTTTAGTAACAGGATTCTATGGCTACACCTTC. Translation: CASSLVTGFYGYTF.

The CDR3 sequence: CSASDSFRSPLHF. Here the CDR3 DNA reads TGCAGCGCATCGGACAGTTTCCGATCACCCCTCCACTTT. The chain recombines TRBV29-1 with TRBJ1-6, with D possibly matching TRBD1 (6 bases). From germline, CDR1 is SQVTM and CDR2 ANQGSEA. V was trimmed by 7 bases and J by 10 bases, leaving 17 bases between them. CDR3 size: 13 residues.

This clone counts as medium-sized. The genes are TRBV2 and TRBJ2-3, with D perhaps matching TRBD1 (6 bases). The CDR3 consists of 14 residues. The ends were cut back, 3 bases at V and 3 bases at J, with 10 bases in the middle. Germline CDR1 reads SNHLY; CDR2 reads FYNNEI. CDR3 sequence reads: CASSDQGTTDTQYF. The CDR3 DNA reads TGTGCCAGCAGTGACCAGGGGACGACAGATACGCAGTATTTT.

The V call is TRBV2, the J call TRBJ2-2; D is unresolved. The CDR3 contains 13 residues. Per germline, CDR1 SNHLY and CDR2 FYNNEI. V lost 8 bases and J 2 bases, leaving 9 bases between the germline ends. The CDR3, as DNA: TGTGCCAGCTCTCGGTTAAACACCGGGGAGCTGTTTTTT. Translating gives CASSRLNTGELFF.